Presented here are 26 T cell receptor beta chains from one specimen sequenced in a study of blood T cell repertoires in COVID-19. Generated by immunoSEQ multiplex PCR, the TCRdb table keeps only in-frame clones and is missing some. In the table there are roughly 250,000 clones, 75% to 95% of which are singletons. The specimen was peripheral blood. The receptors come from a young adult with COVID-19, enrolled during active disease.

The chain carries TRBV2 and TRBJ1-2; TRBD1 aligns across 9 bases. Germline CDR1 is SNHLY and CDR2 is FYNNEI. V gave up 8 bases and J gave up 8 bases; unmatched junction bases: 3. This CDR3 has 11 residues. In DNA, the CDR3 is TGTGCCAGCCGCACAGGGGGCGGCTACACCTTC. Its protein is CASRTGGGYTF. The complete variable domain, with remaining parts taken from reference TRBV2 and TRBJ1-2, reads EPEVTQTPSHQVTQMGQEVILRCVPISNHLYFYWYRQILGQKVEFLVSFYNNEISEKSEIFDDQFSVERPDGSNFTLKIRSTKLEDSAMYFCASRTGGGYTFGSGTRLTVV.

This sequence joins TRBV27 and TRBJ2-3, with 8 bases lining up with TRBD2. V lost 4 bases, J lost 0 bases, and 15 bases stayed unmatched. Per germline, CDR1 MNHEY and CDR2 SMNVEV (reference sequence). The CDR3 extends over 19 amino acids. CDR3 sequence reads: CASSSRPGVAGTSTDTQYF. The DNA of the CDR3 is TGTGCCAGCAGTTCCCGCCCAGGGGTAGCGGGGACTAGCACAGATACGCAGTATTTT.

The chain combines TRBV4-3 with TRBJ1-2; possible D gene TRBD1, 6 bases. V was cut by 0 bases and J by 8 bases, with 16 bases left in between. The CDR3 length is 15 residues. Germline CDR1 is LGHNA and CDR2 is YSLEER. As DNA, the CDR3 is TGCGCCAGCAGCCAAGATCTAGATGGGGGCCAAGGCTACACCTTC. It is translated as CASSQDLDGGQGYTF.

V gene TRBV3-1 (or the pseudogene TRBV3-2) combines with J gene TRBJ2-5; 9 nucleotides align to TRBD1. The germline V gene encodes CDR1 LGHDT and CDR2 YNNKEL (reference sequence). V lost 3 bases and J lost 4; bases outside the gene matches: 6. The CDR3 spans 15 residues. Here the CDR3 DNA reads TGTGCCAGCAGCCAGAGGACAGGGGATACAGAGACCCAGTACTTC. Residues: CASSQRTGDTETQYF.

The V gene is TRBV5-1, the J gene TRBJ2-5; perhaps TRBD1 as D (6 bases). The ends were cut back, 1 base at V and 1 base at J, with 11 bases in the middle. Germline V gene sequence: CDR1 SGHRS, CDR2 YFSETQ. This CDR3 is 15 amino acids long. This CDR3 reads CASSLPGARQETQYF. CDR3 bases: TGCGCCAGCAGCTTGCCAGGGGCGCGCCAAGAGACCCAGTACTTC. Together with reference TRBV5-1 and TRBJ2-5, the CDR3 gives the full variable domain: KAGVTQTPRYLIKTRGQQVTLSCSPISGHRSVSWYQQTPGQGLQFLFEYFSETQRNKGNFPGRFSGRQFSNSRSEMNVSTLELGDSALYLCASSLPGARQETQYFGPGTRLLVL.

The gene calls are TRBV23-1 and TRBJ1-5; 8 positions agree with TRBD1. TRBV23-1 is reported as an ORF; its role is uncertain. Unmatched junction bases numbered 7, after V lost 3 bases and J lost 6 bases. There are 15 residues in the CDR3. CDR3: CASSHLQGVGQPQHF. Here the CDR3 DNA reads TGCGCCAGCAGTCACCTACAGGGGGTGGGTCAGCCCCAGCATTTT.

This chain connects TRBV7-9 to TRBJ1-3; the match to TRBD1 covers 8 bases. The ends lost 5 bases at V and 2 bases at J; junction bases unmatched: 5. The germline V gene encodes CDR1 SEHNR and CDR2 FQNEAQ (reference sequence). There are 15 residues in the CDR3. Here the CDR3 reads CASSASDRAGNTIYF. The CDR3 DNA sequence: TGTGCCAGCAGCGCCTCGGACAGGGCTGGAAACACCATATATTTT.

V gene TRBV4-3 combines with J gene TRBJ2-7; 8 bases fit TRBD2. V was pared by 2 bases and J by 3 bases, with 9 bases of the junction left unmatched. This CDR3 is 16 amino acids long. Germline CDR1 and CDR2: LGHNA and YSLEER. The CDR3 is CASSQIPGGPNYEQYF. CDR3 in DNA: TGCGCCAGCAGCCAAATCCCGGGAGGGCCCAACTACGAGCAGTACTTC.

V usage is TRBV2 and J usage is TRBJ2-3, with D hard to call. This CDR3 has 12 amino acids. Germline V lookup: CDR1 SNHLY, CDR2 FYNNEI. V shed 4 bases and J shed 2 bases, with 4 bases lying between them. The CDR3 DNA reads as TGTGCCAGCAGTGCCCACACAGATACGCAGTATTTT. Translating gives CASSAHTDTQYF.

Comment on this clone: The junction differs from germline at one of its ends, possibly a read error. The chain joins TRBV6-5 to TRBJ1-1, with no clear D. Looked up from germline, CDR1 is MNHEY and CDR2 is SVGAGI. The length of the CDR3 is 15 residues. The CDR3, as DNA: TGTGCCAGCACTTACTCCACTGCGCTGAACACTGAAGCTTTCTTT. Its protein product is CASTYSTALNTEAFF.

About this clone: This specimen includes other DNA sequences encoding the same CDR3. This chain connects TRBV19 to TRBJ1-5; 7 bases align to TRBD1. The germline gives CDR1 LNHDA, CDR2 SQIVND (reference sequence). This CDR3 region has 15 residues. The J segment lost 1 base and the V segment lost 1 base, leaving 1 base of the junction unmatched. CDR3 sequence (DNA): TGTGCCAGTAGTATAGGAGGGGGCAGCAATCAGCCCCAGCATTTT. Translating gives CASSIGGGSNQPQHF.

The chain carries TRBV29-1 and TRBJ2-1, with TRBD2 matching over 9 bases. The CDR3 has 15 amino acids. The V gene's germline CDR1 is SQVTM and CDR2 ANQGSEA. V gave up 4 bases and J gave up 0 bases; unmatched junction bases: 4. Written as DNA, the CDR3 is TGCAGCGTTGGGGGTAGCGGGAGCTCCTACAATGAGCAGTTCTTC. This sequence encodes CSVGGSGSSYNEQFF.

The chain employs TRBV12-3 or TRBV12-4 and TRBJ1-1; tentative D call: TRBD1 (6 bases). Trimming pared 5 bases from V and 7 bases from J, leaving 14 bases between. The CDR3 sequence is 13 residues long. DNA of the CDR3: TGTGCCAGCAGTCGGGACACCAAGGTTGAAGCTTTCTTT. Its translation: CASSRDTKVEAFF.

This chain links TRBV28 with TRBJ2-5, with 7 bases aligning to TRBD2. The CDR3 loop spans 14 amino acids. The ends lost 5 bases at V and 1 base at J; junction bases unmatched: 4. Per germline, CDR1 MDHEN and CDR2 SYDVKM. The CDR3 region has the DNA TGTGCCAGCAGTGGGACTACCCGCCAAGAGACCCAGTACTTC. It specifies CASSGTTRQETQYF.

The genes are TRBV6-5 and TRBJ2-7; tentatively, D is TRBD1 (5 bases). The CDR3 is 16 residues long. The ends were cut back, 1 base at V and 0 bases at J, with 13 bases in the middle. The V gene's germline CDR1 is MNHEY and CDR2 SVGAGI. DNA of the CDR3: TGTGCCAGCAGTTACTACGACAGTACGAGCTCCTACGAGCAGTACTTC. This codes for CASSYYDSTSSYEQYF.

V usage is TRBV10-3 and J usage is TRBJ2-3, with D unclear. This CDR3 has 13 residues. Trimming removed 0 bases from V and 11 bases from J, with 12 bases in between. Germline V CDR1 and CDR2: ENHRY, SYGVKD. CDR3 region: CAISESGAGLQYF. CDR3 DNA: TGTGCCATCAGTGAGTCAGGAGCCGGGTTGCAGTATTTT.

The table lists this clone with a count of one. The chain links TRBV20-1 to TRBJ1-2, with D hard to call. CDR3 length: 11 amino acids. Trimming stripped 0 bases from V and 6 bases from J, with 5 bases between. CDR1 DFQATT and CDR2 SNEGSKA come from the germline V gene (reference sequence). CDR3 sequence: CSARDRNGYTF. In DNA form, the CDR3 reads TGCAGTGCTAGAGACAGGAATGGCTACACCTTC.

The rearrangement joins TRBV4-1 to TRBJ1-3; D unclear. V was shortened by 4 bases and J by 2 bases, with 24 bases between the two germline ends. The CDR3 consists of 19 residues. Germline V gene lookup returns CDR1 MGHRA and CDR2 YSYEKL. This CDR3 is CASSPGPFVRVTPGNTIYF. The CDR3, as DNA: TGCGCCAGCAGCCCCGGTCCCTTTGTCCGGGTCACACCTGGAAACACCATATATTTT.

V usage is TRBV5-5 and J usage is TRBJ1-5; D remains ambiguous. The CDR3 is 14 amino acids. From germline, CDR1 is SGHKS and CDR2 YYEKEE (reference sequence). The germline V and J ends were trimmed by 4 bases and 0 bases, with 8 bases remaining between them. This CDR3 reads CASSAQLSNQPQHF. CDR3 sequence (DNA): TGTGCCAGCAGCGCCCAACTTAGCAATCAGCCCCAGCATTTT.

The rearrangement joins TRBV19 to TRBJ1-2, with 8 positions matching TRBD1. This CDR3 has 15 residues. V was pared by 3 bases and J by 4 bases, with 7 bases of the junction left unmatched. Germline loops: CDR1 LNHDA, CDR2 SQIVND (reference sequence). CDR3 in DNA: TGTGCCAGTAGTATCCACGGGACAGGCGCCTATGGCTACACCTTC. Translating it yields CASSIHGTGAYGYTF.

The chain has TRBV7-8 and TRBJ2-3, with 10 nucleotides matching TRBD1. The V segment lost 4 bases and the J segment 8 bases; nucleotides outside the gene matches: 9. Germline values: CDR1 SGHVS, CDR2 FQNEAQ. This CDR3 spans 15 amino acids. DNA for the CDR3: TGTGCCAGCAGCTCCTCCGGGACAGGGGTGGGTACGCAGTATTTT. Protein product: CASSSSGTGVGTQYF. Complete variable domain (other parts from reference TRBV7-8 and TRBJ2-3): GAGVSQSPRYKVAKRGQDVALRCDPISGHVSLFWYQQALGQGPEFLTYFQNEAQLDKSGLPSDRFFAERPEGSVSTLKIQRTQQEDSAVYLCASSSSGTGVGTQYFGPGTRLTVL.

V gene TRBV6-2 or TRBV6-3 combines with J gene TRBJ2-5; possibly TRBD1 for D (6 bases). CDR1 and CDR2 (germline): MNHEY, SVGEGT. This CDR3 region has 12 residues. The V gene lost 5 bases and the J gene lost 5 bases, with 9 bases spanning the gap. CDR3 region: CASSQGIETQYF. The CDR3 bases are TGTGCCAGCAGTCAGGGGATCGAGACCCAGTACTTC.

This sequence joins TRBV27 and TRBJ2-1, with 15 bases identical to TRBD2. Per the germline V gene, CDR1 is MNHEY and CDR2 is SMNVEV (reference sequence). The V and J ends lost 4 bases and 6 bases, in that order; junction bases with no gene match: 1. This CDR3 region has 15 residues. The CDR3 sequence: CASSSGLAGGNEQFF. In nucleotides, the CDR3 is TGTGCCAGCAGTTCGGGACTAGCGGGAGGCAATGAGCAGTTCTTC.

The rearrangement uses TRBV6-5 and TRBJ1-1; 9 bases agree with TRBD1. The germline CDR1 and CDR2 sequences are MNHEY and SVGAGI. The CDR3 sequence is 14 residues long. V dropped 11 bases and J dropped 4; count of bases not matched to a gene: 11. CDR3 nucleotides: TGTGCCTCCGGTAGGGGGGACAGGGTCACTGAAGCTTTCTTT. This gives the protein CASGRGDRVTEAFF.

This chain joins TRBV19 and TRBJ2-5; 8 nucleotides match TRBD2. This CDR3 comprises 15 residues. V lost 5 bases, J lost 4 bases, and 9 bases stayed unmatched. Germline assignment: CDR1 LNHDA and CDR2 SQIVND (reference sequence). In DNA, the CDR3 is TGTGCCAGTAGTCCGGTAGCGGGACCCCCAGAGACCCAGTACTTC. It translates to CASSPVAGPPETQYF. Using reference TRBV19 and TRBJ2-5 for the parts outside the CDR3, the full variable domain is DGGITQSPKYLFRKEGQNVTLSCEQNLNHDAMYWYRQDPGQGLRLIYYSQIVNDFQKGDIAEGYSVSREKKESFPLTVTSAQKNPTAFYLCASSPVAGPPETQYFGPGTRLLVL.

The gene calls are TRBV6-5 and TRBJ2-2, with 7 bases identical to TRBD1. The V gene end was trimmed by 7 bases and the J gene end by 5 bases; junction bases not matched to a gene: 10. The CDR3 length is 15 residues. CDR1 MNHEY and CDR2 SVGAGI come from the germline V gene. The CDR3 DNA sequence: TGTGCCAGCATCCCGGACAGGACGGGAACCGGGGAGCTGTTTTTT. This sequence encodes CASIPDRTGTGELFF.